This T cell receptor beta chain is drawn from a study of blood T cell repertoires in COVID-19. Overall study context: Acute and convalescent COVID-19 samples came from the United States, Italy and Spain. The analysed material was cDNA or gDNA that came from T cells, B-cell-depleted T cells, or PBMCs.

Source study methods: Amplification from reference gene primers served as the basis for estimated nucleated cell counts. The assay was immunoSEQ multiplex PCR, and TCRdb's table has in-frame clones only and misses some. For V, J and clone size, that table is used; D and trimming come from the DNA. The sample holds a few hundred thousand clones; approximately 88% are singletons and the top ten take 9.4%. CDR3 length: 17 amino acids. Germline CDR1 reads SGHRS; CDR2 reads YFSETQ. Unmatched junction bases numbered 12, after V lost 4 bases and J lost 2 bases. The V gene is TRBV5-1, the J gene TRBJ1-5; 7 bases are shared with TRBD1. This sequence was found in a man between 18 and 35 years old with active or convalescent COVID-19. The specimen sequenced was peripheral blood. CDR3 sequence (DNA): TGCGCCAGCAGCCCCGGATGGGGGACAGTTGGCAATCAGCCCCAGCATTTT. This gives the protein CASSPGWGTVGNQPQHF.